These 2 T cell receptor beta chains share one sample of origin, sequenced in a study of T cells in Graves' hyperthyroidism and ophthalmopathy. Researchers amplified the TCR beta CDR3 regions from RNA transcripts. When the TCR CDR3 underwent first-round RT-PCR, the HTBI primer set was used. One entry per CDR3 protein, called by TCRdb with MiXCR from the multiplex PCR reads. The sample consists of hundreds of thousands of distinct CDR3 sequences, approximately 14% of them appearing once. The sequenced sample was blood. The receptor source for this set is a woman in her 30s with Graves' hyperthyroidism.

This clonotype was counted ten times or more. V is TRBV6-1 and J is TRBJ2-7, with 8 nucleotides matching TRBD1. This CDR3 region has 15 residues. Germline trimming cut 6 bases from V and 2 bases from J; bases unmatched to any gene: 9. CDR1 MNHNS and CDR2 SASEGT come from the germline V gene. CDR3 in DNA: TGTGCCAGCAGCCCTTCCGGACAGGGACCCTACGAGCAGTACTTC. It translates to CASSPSGQGPYEQYF.

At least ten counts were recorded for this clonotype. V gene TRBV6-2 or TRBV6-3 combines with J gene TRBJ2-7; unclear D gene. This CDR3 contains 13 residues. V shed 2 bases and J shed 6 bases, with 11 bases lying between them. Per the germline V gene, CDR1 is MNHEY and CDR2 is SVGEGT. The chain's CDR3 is CASSYTAGVEQYF. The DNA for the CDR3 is TGTGCCAGCAGTTACACGGCAGGCGTCGAGCAGTACTTC.